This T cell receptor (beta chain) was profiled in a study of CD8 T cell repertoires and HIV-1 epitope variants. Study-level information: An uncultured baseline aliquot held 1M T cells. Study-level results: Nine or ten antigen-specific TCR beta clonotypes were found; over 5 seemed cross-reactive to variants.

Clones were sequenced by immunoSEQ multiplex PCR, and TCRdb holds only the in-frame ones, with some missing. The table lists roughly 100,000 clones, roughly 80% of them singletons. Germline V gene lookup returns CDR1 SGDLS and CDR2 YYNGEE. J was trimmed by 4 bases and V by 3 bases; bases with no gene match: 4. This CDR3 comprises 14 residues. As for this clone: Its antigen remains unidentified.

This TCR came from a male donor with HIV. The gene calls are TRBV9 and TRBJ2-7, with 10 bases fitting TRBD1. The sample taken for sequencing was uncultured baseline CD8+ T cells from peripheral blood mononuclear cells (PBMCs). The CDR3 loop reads CASSGPGQGYEQYF. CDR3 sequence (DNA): TGTGCCAGCAGCGGGCCGGGACAGGGGTACGAGCAGTACTTC.